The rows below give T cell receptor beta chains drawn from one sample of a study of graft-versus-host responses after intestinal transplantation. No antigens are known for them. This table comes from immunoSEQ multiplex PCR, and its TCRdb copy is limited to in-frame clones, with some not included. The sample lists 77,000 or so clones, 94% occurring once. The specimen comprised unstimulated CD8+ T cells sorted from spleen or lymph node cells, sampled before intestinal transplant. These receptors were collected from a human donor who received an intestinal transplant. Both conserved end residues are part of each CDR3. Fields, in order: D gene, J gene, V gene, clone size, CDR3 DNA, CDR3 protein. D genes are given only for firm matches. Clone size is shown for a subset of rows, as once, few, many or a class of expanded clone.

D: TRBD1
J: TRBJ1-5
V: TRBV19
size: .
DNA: TGTGCCCGAGGGACAGCCGGCAATCAGCCCCAGCATTTT
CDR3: CARGTAGNQPQHF

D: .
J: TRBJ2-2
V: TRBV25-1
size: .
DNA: TGTGCCAGCAGTGAGGTCGGGACGCAAGCCGGGGAGCTGTTTTTT
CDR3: CASSEVGTQAGELFF

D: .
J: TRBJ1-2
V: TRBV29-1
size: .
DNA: TGCAGCGTTGTGAGTAGCGGGTCCCAGGCTAACTATGGCTACACCTTC
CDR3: CSVVSSGSQANYGYTF

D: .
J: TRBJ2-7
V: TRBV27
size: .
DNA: TGTGCCAGCAGTTTACAAGCGGGTTACGAGCAGTACTTC
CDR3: CASSLQAGYEQYF

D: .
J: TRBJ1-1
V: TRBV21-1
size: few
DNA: TGTGCCAGCCCACTGAACACTGAAGCTTTCTTT
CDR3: CASPLNTEAFF

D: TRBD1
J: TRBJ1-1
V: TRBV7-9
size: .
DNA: TGTGCCAGCAGCTCCCCCCGGACAGGGGAGACCTATGCTGCTGAAGCTTTCTTT
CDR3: CASSSPRTGETYAAEAFF

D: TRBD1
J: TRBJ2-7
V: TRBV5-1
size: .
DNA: TGCGCCAGCAGCTTGGGGACAGGGGGTCCCGAGCAGTACTTC
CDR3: CASSLGTGGPEQYF

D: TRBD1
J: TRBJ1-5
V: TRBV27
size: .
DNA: TGTGCCAGCAGTCCGACAGGGTTTAGCAATCAGCCCCAGCATTTT
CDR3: CASSPTGFSNQPQHF

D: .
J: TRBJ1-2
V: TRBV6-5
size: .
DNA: TGTGCCAGCAGTTACCCGGACCCCTGGGACTATGGCTACACCTTC
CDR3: CASSYPDPWDYGYTF

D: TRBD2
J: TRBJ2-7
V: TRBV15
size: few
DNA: TGTGCCACCAGCAGAGGCCGGCGGGAGGGCCCTGTGCAGTACTTC
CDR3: CATSRGRREGPVQYF

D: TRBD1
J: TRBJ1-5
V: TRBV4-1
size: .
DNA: TGCGCCAGCAGCCAAGTGACAGGGCGCAATCAGCCCCAGCATTTT
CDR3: CASSQVTGRNQPQHF

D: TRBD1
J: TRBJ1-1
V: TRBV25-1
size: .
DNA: TGTGCCAGCAGCTCCATGTTAGACAGGGTGAACACTGAAGCTTTCTTT
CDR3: CASSSMLDRVNTEAFF

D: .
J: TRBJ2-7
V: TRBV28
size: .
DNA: TGTGCCAGCAGTTTCTTGGGGCCCGTCGAGCAGTACTTC
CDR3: CASSFLGPVEQYF

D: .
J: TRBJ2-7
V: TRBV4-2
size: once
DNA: TGTGCCAGCAGCCAGGGCCCCTCCTACGAGCAGTACTTC
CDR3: CASSQGPSYEQYF

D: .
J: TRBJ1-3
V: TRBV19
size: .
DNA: TGTGCCAGTACCTCTGGAAACACCATATATTTT
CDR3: CASTSGNTIYF

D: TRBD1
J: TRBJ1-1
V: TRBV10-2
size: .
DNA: TGCGCCAGCAGTGAGTCCTTGACAGGGCCGATAAAAAACAAAGCTTTCTTT
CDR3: CASSESLTGPIKNKAFF

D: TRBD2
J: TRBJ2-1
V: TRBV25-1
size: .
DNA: TGTGCCAGCAGGCCGGGACTAGCGGCCCCAAGCTCCTACAATGAGCAGTTCTTC
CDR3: CASRPGLAAPSSYNEQFF

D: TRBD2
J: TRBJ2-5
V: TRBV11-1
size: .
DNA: TGTGCCAGCAGCTTAAGACTAGCGGGAGAAGAGACCCAGTACTTC
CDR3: CASSLRLAGEETQYF

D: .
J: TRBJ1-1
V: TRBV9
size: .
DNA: TGTGCCAGCTCCGAGGGGGTAAGAACTGAAGCTTTCTTT
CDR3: CASSEGVRTEAFF

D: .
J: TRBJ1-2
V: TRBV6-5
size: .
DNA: TGTGCCAGCAGTTACTCGAACAGGTTAACCTATGGCTACACCTTC
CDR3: CASSYSNRLTYGYTF

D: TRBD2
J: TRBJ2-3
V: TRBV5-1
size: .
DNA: TGCGCCAGCAGCTCCCCTCTGCGGGAGGCGGTAGATACGCAGTATTTT
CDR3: CASSSPLREAVDTQYF

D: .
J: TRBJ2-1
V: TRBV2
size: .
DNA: TGTGCCAGCAGTGGCGGGACCGCTTCCTACAATGAGCAGTTCTTC
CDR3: CASSGGTASYNEQFF

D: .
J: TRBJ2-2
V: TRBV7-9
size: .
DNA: TGTGCCAGCAGCTTAATGTTTGAGGGACTGAACACCGGGGAGCTGTTTTTT
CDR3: CASSLMFEGLNTGELFF

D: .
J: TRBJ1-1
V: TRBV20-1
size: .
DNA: TGCAGTGCTAGAGATCCTGAGGCTTTCTTT
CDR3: CSARDPEAFF

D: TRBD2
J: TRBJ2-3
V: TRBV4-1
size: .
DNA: TGCGCCAGCAGCCAAGATCCGGGCGATACTAGCGGGAGTCATACGCAGTATTTT
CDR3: CASSQDPGDTSGSHTQYF

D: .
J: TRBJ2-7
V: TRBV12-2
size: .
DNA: TGTGCAAGTCGCTTGGGACTCTGGTACTACGAGCAGTACTTC
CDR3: CASRLGLWYYEQYF